What follows are 20 T cell receptor beta chains derived from one specimen sequenced in a study of beta chain features in type 1 diabetes. Reverse transcription of all isolated RNA meant that expressed TCRB transcripts were sequenced. The repertoire was sequenced with immunoSEQ multiplex PCR; TCRdb's copy has only in-frame clones and lacks some. Among fewer than 65,000 clones listed, 59% were seen once. Sequenced: Tregs from blood. These receptors were obtained from a woman aged 18-29 years in good health.

This clone has just one count. The rearrangement uses TRBV5-4 and TRBJ2-3; D unclear. Germline loops: CDR1 SGHNT, CDR2 YYREEE (reference sequence). The CDR3 length is 13 residues. Trimming removed 3 bases at V and 5 bases at J, with 10 bases between. CDR3 sequence reads: CASSSSVGDTQYF. Written as DNA, the CDR3 is TGTGCCAGCAGCTCGTCGGTTGGAGATACGCAGTATTTT.

CDR3 sequence (DNA): TGTGCCAGCAGTCGGGACAGGACCTACGAGCAGTACTTC. This encodes CASSRDRTYEQYF. V and J are TRBV25-1 and TRBJ2-7; 8 bases map to TRBD1. J was trimmed by 2 bases and V by 5 bases; bases with no gene match: 2. CDR3 length equals 13 residues. Germline values: CDR1 MGHDK, CDR2 SYGVNS.

V usage is TRBV11-2 and J usage is TRBJ1-2, with D hard to call. V lost 5 bases and J lost 1, with 17 bases in between. The CDR3 loop spans 16 amino acids. Per the germline V gene, CDR1 is SGHAT and CDR2 is FQNNGV. The chain's CDR3 is CASSPGRRLINYGYTF. The DNA for the CDR3 is TGTGCCAGCAGCCCCGGGAGGCGGTTAATTAACTATGGCTACACCTTC.

The rearrangement uses TRBV19 and TRBJ1-3, with 7 bases that match TRBD1. This CDR3 region has 14 residues. Germline V gene data show CDR1 as LNHDA and CDR2 as SQIVND (reference sequence). The V segment lost 3 bases and the J segment 2 bases; nucleotides outside the gene matches: 1. The CDR3 here is CASSIGTAGNTIYF. The CDR3 coding sequence is TGTGCCAGTAGTATTGGGACAGCTGGAAACACCATATATTTT.

The V gene is TRBV18, the J gene TRBJ2-7; D perhaps matches TRBD2 (7 bases). Trimming removed 4 bases from V and 5 bases from J, with 21 bases in between. This CDR3 is 16 amino acids long. Per the germline V gene, CDR1 is KGHSH and CDR2 is LQKENI. The CDR3: CASSLRGAGALNEQYF. The CDR3, as DNA: TGTGCCAGCTCACTCCGGGGGGCGGGAGCTCTAAACGAGCAGTACTTC. The full variable domain, its missing parts supplied by reference TRBV18 and TRBJ2-7, is NAGVMQNPRHLVRRRGQEARLRCSPMKGHSHVYWYRQLPEEGLKFMVYLQKENIIDESGMPKERFSAEFPKEGPSILRIQQVVRGDSAAYFCASSLRGAGALNEQYFGPGTRLTVT.

The rearrangement links TRBV7-3 to TRBJ2-5; 8 bases are shared with TRBD1. The V and J ends lost 5 bases and 3 bases, in that order; junction bases with no gene match: 8. The CDR3 runs to 15 residues. Germline V gene sequence: CDR1 SGHTA, CDR2 FQGTGA. CDR3 sequence: CASSPGVTGEETQYF. Written as DNA, the CDR3 is TGTGCCAGCAGCCCCGGTGTGACAGGGGAAGAGACCCAGTACTTC.

CDR3 coding DNA: TGTGCCAGCAGCCCGCCCGGCGCCGGACTTAACTATGGCTACACCTTC. Encoded protein: CASSPPGAGLNYGYTF. The V gene is TRBV14, the J gene TRBJ1-2; D is ambiguous. Germline V gene sequence: CDR1 SGHDN, CDR2 FVKESK. The CDR3 extends over 16 amino acids. V lost 4 bases to trimming and J lost 1 base, with 16 bases between them.

The table lists this clone with a few counts. The V call is TRBV4-3, the J call TRBJ1-4; 9 positions match TRBD1. The trim removed 5 bases at V and 7 bases at J, leaving 5 bases unmatched. CDR3 size: 14 residues. Germline V gene data show CDR1 as LGHNA and CDR2 as YSLEER. Here the CDR3 DNA reads TGCGCCAGCAGCAACAGGGGGCGAGGTGAAAAACTGTTTTTT. Translation gives CASSNRGRGEKLFF.

The chain joins TRBV7-8 to TRBJ2-7, with a weak D call TRBD1 (6 bases). This CDR3 has 13 residues. Germline V lookup: CDR1 SGHVS, CDR2 FQNEAQ. The V and J ends lost 5 bases and 2 bases respectively, with 10 bases between them. The CDR3 region has the DNA TGTGCCAGCAGCCTTGGGACAACCTACGAGCAGTACTTC. Translation: CASSLGTTYEQYF.

The V gene is TRBV4-1, the J gene TRBJ2-3; the match to TRBD2 covers 9 bases. The CDR3 has 17 residues. Germline V gene sequence: CDR1 MGHRA, CDR2 YSYEKL. Unmatched junction bases numbered 7, after V lost 0 bases and J lost 3 bases. Here the CDR3 reads CASSQEGGLAGTDTQYF. As DNA, the CDR3 is TGCGCCAGCAGCCAAGAAGGAGGTCTAGCGGGGACAGATACGCAGTATTTT.

The rearrangement links TRBV30 to TRBJ2-5, with TRBD2 matching over 10 bases. Judging by the DNA end, TRBJ2-7 fits better; the J call may be wrong. The CDR3 has 16 residues. Germline-derived CDR1 and CDR2 are GTSNPN and SVGIG (reference sequence). The CDR3 DNA sequence: TGTGCCTGGAGTGGGTTAGCGGGAGGATTTTCGTACGAGCAGTACTTC. Protein: CAWSGLAGGFSYEQYF.

This rearrangement joins TRBV9 to TRBJ2-5, with D perhaps TRBD2 (6 bases). Germline loops: CDR1 SGDLS, CDR2 YYNGEE. This CDR3 is built from 14 residues. The V end was cut by 4 bases, the J end by 4 bases, with 14 bases between. The CDR3 spells CASSPRGGRETQYF. The CDR3 DNA is TGTGCCAGCAGCCCCCGGGGAGGTAGAGAGACCCAGTACTTC.

The chain is built from TRBV11-2 and TRBJ2-5, with 11 bases identical to TRBD1. The germline V gene has CDR1 SGHAT and CDR2 FQNNGV. This CDR3 has 15 amino acids. The V and J ends lost 3 bases and 2 bases, in that order; junction bases with no gene match: 2. CDR3 DNA: TGTGCCAGCAGCTTGGACAGGGGGCGGCAAGAGACCCAGTACTTC. Encoded protein: CASSLDRGRQETQYF.

The V gene is TRBV18, the J gene TRBJ2-1; TRBD2 aligns across 13 bases. The CDR3 sequence is 14 residues long. V gave up 5 bases and J gave up 5 bases; unmatched junction bases: 0. The germline V gene has CDR1 KGHSH and CDR2 LQKENI. The CDR3 region has the DNA TGTGCCAGCTCAGGACTAGCGGGAGACAATGAGCAGTTCTTC. Protein: CASSGLAGDNEQFF. The entire variable domain, with the rest obtained from reference TRBV18 and TRBJ2-1, is as follows: NAGVMQNPRHLVRRRGQEARLRCSPMKGHSHVYWYRQLPEEGLKFMVYLQKENIIDESGMPKERFSAEFPKEGPSILRIQQVVRGDSAAYFCASSGLAGDNEQFFGPGTRLTVL.

A few counts support this clone. CDR3 nucleotides: TGTGCCAGCAGTCCCGGACGAAGGGGATCATACGAGCAGTACTTC. Translated: CASSPGRRGSYEQYF. The chain uses TRBV6-5 and TRBJ2-7; tentatively, D is TRBD1 (5 bases). Germline V gene lookup returns CDR1 MNHEY and CDR2 SVGAGI. The CDR3 sequence is 15 residues long. V was pared by 5 bases and J by 4 bases, with 18 bases between.

The chain carries TRBV29-1 and TRBJ2-1; tentatively, D is TRBD1 (6 bases). Per germline, CDR1 SQVTM and CDR2 ANQGSEA. The CDR3 is made up of 14 amino acids. The V gene lost 4 bases and the J gene lost 4 bases, with 14 bases spanning the gap. The chain's CDR3 is CSVGGLRGYNEQFF. Written as DNA, the CDR3 is TGCAGCGTTGGGGGGCTGCGCGGGTACAATGAGCAGTTCTTC.

The rearrangement links TRBV18 to TRBJ1-2, with 7 bases lining up with TRBD1. Germline CDR1 is KGHSH and CDR2 is LQKENI. V shed 2 bases and J 0 bases; nucleotides not matched to a gene: 3. The CDR3 is 15 amino acids. In DNA, the CDR3 is TGTGCCAGCTCACCAGAACAGGGGTCTAACTATGGCTACACCTTC. Encoded protein: CASSPEQGSNYGYTF.

The gene calls are TRBV19 and TRBJ2-7; a weak D match, TRBD2 (6 bases). Between the trimmed V and J ends, which lost 0 bases and 4 bases, there was a span of 22 bases. The CDR3 is 18 residues long. Germline V gives CDR1 LNHDA, CDR2 SQIVND (reference sequence). CDR3 sequence: CASSIDISGSVTFYEQYF. In nucleotides, the CDR3 is TGTGCCAGTAGTATAGATATTTCCGGGAGCGTCACTTTTTACGAGCAGTACTTC. Full variable domain (remainder filled in from reference TRBV19 and TRBJ2-7): DGGITQSPKYLFRKEGQNVTLSCEQNLNHDAMYWYRQDPGQGLRLIYYSQIVNDFQKGDIAEGYSVSREKKESFPLTVTSAQKNPTAFYLCASSIDISGSVTFYEQYFGPGTRLTVT.

This chain connects TRBV6-1 to TRBJ2-3, with TRBD2 identical over 7 bases. After removal of 8 bases from V and 3 bases from J, the junction contained 8 bases not matched to a gene. Germline V gene lookup returns CDR1 MNHNS and CDR2 SASEGT. This CDR3 comprises 14 residues. This CDR3 reads CASEAAGATDTQYF. The CDR3 coding sequence is TGTGCCAGCGAAGCGGCGGGAGCGACAGATACGCAGTATTTT.

This clone was seen only a few times. The V call is TRBV6-5, the J call TRBJ2-7; 11 bases align to TRBD2. Germline V lookup: CDR1 MNHEY, CDR2 SVGAGI. The CDR3 totals 15 residues. The V and J ends lost 0 bases and 3 bases, in that order; junction bases with no gene match: 1. The CDR3 DNA follows: TGTGCCAGCAGTTACTCGACTAGCGGGATCTACGAGCAGTACTTC. This translates into CASSYSTSGIYEQYF.